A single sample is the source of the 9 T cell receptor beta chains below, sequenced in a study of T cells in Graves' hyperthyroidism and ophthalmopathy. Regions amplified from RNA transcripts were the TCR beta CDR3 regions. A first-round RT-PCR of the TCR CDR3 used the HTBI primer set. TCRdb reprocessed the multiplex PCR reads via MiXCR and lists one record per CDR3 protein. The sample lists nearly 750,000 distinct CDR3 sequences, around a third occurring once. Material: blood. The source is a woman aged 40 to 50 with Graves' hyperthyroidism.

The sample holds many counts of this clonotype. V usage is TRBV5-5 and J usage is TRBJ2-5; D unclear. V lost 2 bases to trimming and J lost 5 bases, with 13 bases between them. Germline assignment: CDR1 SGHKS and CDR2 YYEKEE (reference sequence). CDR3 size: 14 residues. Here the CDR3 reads CASSFVYRSETQYF. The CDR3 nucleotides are TGTGCCAGCAGCTTCGTATATCGCTCCGAGACCCAGTACTTC.

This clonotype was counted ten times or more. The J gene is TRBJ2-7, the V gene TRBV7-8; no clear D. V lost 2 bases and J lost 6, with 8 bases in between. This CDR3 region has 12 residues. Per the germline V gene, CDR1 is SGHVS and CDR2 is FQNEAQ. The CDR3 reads CASSLLGVEQYF. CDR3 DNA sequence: TGTGCCAGCAGCTTACTCGGAGTCGAGCAGTACTTC.

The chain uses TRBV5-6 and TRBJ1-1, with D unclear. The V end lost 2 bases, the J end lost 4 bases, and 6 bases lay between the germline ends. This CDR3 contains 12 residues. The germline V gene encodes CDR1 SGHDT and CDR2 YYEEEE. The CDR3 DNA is TGTGCCAGCAGCTTACCCACCACTGAAGCTTTCTTT. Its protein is CASSLPTTEAFF.

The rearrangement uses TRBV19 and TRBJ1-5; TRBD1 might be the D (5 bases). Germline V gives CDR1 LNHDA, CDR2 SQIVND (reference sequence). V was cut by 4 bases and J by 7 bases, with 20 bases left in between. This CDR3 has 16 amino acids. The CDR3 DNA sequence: TGTGCCAGTAGTACGACAGTCCGGGGGGAAGGCCAGCCCCAGCATTTT. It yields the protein CASSTTVRGEGQPQHF.

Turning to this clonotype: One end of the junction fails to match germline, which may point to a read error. The CDR3 region is CASSQGNSQETPYF. The CDR3 bases are TGCGCCAGCAGCCAAGGGAACAGCCAAGAGACCCCGTACTTC. The V call is TRBV7-9, the J call TRBJ2-5; no clear D gene. Looked up from germline, CDR1 is SEHNR and CDR2 is FQNEAQ (reference sequence). The CDR3 sequence is 14 residues long.

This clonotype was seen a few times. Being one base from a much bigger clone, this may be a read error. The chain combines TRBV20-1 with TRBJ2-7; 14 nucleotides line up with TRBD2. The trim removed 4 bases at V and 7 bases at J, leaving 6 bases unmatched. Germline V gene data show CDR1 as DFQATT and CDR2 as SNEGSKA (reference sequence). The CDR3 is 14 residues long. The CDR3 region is CSAMTSGGDNEQYF. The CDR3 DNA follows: TGCAGTGCTATGACTAGCGGGGGGGACAATGAGCAGTACTTC.

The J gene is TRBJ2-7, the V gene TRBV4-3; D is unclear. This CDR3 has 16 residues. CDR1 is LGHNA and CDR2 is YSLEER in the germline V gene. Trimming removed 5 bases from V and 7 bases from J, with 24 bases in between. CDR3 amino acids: CASSTRQAEPYNEQYF. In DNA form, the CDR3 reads TGCGCCAGCAGCACCCGCCAGGCGGAGCCCTACAATGAGCAGTACTTC.

CDR3 sequence: CASTTGNTMNTEAFF. The CDR3 region has the DNA TGTGCCAGCACCACAGGGAACACTATGAACACTGAAGCTTTCTTT. The chain employs TRBV12-3 or TRBV12-4 and TRBJ1-1, with a tentative D call TRBD1 (6 bases). The V end lost 7 bases, the J end lost 0 bases, and 15 bases lay between the germline ends. This CDR3 is built from 15 residues.

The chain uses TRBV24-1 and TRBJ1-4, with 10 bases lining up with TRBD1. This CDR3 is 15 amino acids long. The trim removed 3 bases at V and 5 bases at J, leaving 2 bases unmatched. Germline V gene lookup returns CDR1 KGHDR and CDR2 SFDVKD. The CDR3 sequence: CATSDRGQGNEKLFF. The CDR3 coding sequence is TGTGCCACCAGTGATCGGGGACAGGGGAATGAAAAACTGTTTTTT.